This T cell receptor (beta chain) was recorded in a study of T cell repertoires in cytomegalovirus infection. Overall study context: A matching HLA type, together with CMV infection, was signaled by public TCR beta signatures.

This CDR3 has 14 residues. V was trimmed by 5 bases and J by 0 bases, leaving 10 bases between them. Germline CDR1 and CDR2: LGHDT and YNNKEL (reference sequence). As regards this clonotype: The antigen is undetermined.

General study points: Clonotypes of TCR beta that were HLA-C-restricted and CMV-specific dominated the ex vivo response. Cumulative frequency (of public TCR beta family members) identified carriers of CMV plus the relevant HLA.

TCRdb ran MiXCR on the reads and lists one entry per CDR3 protein. The data contain about 250,000 distinct CDR3 sequences, 10% to 15% of them singletons. The sequenced material came from PBMCs. V and J are TRBV3-1 and TRBJ1-2; D is undetermined. This clonotype originated in a human donor in good health (CMV status not recorded). Some clones in this sample may be carry-over from other donors' samples. CDR3 DNA: TGTGCCAGCAGCTTTCGATCTCCTAACTATGGCTACACCTTC. Amino acid sequence: CASSFRSPNYGYTF. Complete variable domain (other parts from reference TRBV3-1 and TRBJ1-2): DTAVSQTPKYLVTQMGNDKSIKCEQNLGHDTMYWYKQDSKKFLKIMFSYNNKELIINETVPNRFSPKSPDKAHLNLHINSLELGDSAVYFCASSFRSPNYGYTFGSGTRLTVV.